This T cell receptor (beta chain) emerged from a study of T-cell memory formation after mild COVID-19. General study findings and limits: Contracting clones from day 15 to 85 had balanced CD4/CD8; later expanders favoured CD4+.

This clonotype was seen a handful of times. Its antigen is currently unknown. CDR3 length: 12 residues. The V end was cut by 6 bases, the J end by 9 bases, with 12 bases between. CDR1 is MDHEN and CDR2 is SYDVKM in the germline V gene. One entry per CDR3 protein results from TCRdb running MiXCR on the 5' RACE reads. The table lists around 250,000 distinct CDR3 sequences, 16% of them singletons, with roughly a fifth in the top ten. J is TRBJ1-5 and V is TRBV28, with D tentatively TRBD1 (5 bases). The sequencing input was PBMCs or a T cell subset sorted from them (not recorded which). The sequence was collected from a man younger than 30 who had mild COVID-19 (a few samples of this study predate the infection). Cell type and time point are not known. Written as DNA, the CDR3 is TGTGCCAGCAGCCCTGGGAGGGGGCCCCAGCATTTT. Residues: CASSPGRGPQHF.